Each of the 4 T cell receptor beta chains below was sequenced from the same sample in a study. TCRdb reprocessed the RT-PCR reads via MiXCR and lists one record per CDR3 protein. The repertoire consists of hundreds of thousands of distinct CDR3 sequences, with approximately 15% occurring once and the leading ten covering 3.6%. The sample was memory CD4+ T cells from blood. The receptors shown here come from a female donor in good health, serving as a healthy control.

This rearrangement joins TRBV18 to TRBJ2-2, with D perhaps matching TRBD1 (6 bases). This CDR3 spans 17 amino acids. Germline lookup yields CDR1 KGHSH and CDR2 LQKENI. The V end lost 3 bases, the J end lost 1 base, and 15 bases lay between the germline ends. CDR3 residues: CASSPDEGVLNTGELFF. The CDR3 bases are TGTGCCAGCTCACCGGATGAGGGGGTCCTGAACACCGGGGAGCTGTTTTTT.

This clonotype has ten or more counts. The chain joins TRBV12-3 or TRBV12-4 to TRBJ2-7; D gene ambiguous. CDR3 length: 14 residues. Trimming removed 2 bases at V and 0 bases at J, with 8 bases between. CDR3 sequence reads: CASSLPASSYEQYF. In DNA, the CDR3 is TGTGCCAGCAGTTTACCGGCCAGCTCCTACGAGCAGTACTTC.

In this sample, this clonotype turned up many times. The chain links TRBV6-5 to TRBJ2-7, with D perhaps matching TRBD2 (6 bases). Per the germline V gene, CDR1 is MNHEY and CDR2 is SVGAGI. The CDR3 totals 16 residues. The germline V and J ends were trimmed by 5 bases and 5 bases, with 22 bases remaining between them. The CDR3 region is CASSTSLPGAHHEQYF. CDR3 sequence (DNA): TGTGCCAGCAGTACGTCCTTGCCGGGAGCCCACCACGAGCAGTACTTC.

In this sample, this clonotype turned up a few times. The V call is TRBV4-3, the J call TRBJ2-3; TRBD2 agrees at 10 bases. The trim removed 1 base at V and 0 bases at J, leaving 25 bases unmatched. The germline CDR1 and CDR2 sequences are LGHNA and YSLEER. CDR3 length: 24 amino acids. Here the CDR3 reads CASSQAPHLLASGGIITSTDTQYF. For the CDR3, the DNA is TGCGCCAGCAGCCAAGCACCCCATCTACTAGCTAGCGGGGGAATAATAACTAGCACAGATACGCAGTATTTT.